Presented here are 9 T cell receptor beta chains from one specimen sequenced in a study of blood T cell repertoires in COVID-19. Clones were read by immunoSEQ multiplex PCR, and TCRdb kept only the in-frame ones, dropping some. Of around 93,000 clones listed, around four fifths are singletons. Material: peripheral blood. These receptors all come from a woman older than 75 with acute or convalescent COVID-19.

The chain combines TRBV6-2 or TRBV6-3 with TRBJ1-2; D unclear. Germline CDR1 MNHEY, CDR2 SVGEGT. The CDR3 is made up of 11 amino acids. Deletions cut 4 bases from V and 5 bases from J, with 5 bases between. The CDR3 sequence is CASSSVYGYTF. The CDR3 DNA reads as TGTGCCAGCAGTTCCGTTTATGGCTACACCTTC.

V is TRBV7-2 and J is TRBJ2-5, with unresolved D. The CDR3 consists of 11 residues. Between the trimmed V and J ends, which lost 6 bases and 7 bases, there was a span of 9 bases. Germline V gives CDR1 SGHTA, CDR2 FQGNSA. The CDR3 reads CASREGGTQYF. DNA for the CDR3: TGTGCCAGCAGGGAAGGCGGGACCCAGTACTTC.

V and J are TRBV10-3 and TRBJ2-7; TRBD1 agrees at 10 bases. V shed 6 bases and J 2 bases; nucleotides not matched to a gene: 7. CDR1 and CDR2 from the germline V gene are ENHRY and SYGVKD. The CDR3 covers 15 residues. The CDR3 sequence is CAISQGTGDPYEQYF. For the CDR3, the DNA is TGTGCCATCAGCCAAGGGACAGGGGACCCCTACGAGCAGTACTTC.

The V call is TRBV2, the J call TRBJ2-3, with 8 bases aligning to TRBD2. The CDR3 contains 14 residues. Germline V gene lookup returns CDR1 SNHLY and CDR2 FYNNEI. With 10 bases clipped from V and 2 bases from J, the junction kept 8 bases outside the gene matches. The CDR3 nucleotides are TGTGCCAATCAAGCGGGAGTGAACACAGATACGCAGTATTTT. Amino acid sequence: CANQAGVNTDTQYF.

The chain carries TRBV5-4 and TRBJ2-7; TRBD1 is a possible D gene (5 bases). V gave up 0 bases and J gave up 5 bases, with 9 bases separating them. This CDR3 is built from 13 residues. Per the germline V gene, CDR1 is SGHNT and CDR2 is YYREEE (reference sequence). The DNA for the CDR3 is TGTGCCAGCAGCTTGGGTTCCAGGGACGAGCAGTACTTC. Protein sequence: CASSLGSRDEQYF.

The chain couples TRBV11-2 to TRBJ2-2; TRBD1 matches at 7 bases. Germline assignment: CDR1 SGHAT and CDR2 FQNNGV. This CDR3 comprises 13 residues. The V segment lost 5 bases and the J segment 6 bases; nucleotides outside the gene matches: 3. CDR3 nucleotide sequence: TGTGCCAGCAGCACTCAGGGGGCCGGGGAGCTGTTTTTT. Amino acid sequence: CASSTQGAGELFF.

The gene calls are TRBV6-6 and TRBJ1-3; D may be TRBD1 (6 bases). CDR1 and CDR2 (germline): MNHNY, SVGAGI (reference sequence). The CDR3 extends over 14 amino acids. The ends were cut back, 7 bases at V and 1 base at J, with 11 bases in the middle. The CDR3 region has the DNA TGTGCCAGCACCCAGGGGCTATCTGGAAACACCATATATTTT. It encodes CASTQGLSGNTIYF.

The sample holds one count of this clone. The rearrangement links TRBV19 to TRBJ1-2, with 7 positions matching TRBD1. CDR3 length: 16 residues. Unmatched junction bases numbered 10, after V lost 4 bases and J lost 2 bases. CDR1 is LNHDA and CDR2 is SQIVND in the germline V gene (reference sequence). The CDR3 nucleotides read TGTGCCAGTAGTAGCGTCCTCCGGGACAGCAACTATGGCTACACCTTC. It is translated as CASSSVLRDSNYGYTF.

J is TRBJ2-3 and V is TRBV30; possible D gene TRBD2, 6 bases. Between the trimmed V and J ends, which lost 3 bases and 2 bases, there was a span of 15 bases. In germline, CDR1 is GTSNPN, CDR2 SVGIG (reference sequence). This CDR3 is built from 15 residues. CDR3 amino acids: CAWSSRRGYTDTQYF. DNA of the CDR3: TGTGCCTGGAGCTCCAGGCGGGGTTACACAGATACGCAGTATTTT.